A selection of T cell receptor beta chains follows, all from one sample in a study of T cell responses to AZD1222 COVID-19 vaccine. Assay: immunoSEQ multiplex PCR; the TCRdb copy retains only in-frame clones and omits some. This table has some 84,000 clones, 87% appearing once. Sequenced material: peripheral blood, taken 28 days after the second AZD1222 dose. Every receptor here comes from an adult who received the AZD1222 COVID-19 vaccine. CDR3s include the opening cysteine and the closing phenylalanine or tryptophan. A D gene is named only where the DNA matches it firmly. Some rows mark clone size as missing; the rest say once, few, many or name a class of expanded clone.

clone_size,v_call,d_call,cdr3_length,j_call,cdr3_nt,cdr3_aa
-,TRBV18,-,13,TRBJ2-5,TGTGCCAGCTCACCCACAGATCAAGAGACCCAGTACTTC,CASSPTDQETQYF
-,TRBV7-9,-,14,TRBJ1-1,TGTGCCAGCAGCCTTCTAGTCAGGAACACTGAAGCTTTCTTT,CASSLLVRNTEAFF
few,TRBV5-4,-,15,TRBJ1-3,TGTGCCAGCAGTAATGACTACTACTCTGGAAACACCATATATTTT,CASSNDYYSGNTIYF
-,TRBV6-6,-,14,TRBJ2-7,TGTGCCCACACCGATGCGGTGAGTCTAGACGAGCAGTACTTC,CAHTDAVSLDEQYF
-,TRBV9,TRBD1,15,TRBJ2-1,TGTGCCAGCAGCGCCCGGGACAGCCAGGGCAATGAGCAGTTCTTC,CASSARDSQGNEQFF
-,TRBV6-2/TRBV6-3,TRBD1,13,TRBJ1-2,TGTGCCAGCAGTCAAGACAGGGAGTATGGCTACACCTTC,CASSQDREYGYTF
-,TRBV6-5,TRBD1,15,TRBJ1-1,TGTGCCAGCAGTTTATCCGGGACAGTGAACACTGAAGCTTTCTTT,CASSLSGTVNTEAFF
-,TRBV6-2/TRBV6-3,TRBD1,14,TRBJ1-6,TGTGCCAGCAGTCTACAGGGGAGACGTTCACCCCTCCACTTT,CASSLQGRRSPLHF
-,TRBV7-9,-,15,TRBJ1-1,TGTGCCAGCAGCATGGACTACGGGGTGAACACTGAAGCTTTCTTT,CASSMDYGVNTEAFF
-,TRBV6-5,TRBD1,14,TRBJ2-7,TGTGCCAGCAGTCTGACGGGACAGCACTACGAGCAGTACTTC,CASSLTGQHYEQYF
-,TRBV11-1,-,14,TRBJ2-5,TGTGCCAGCAGTTTCGGACAGAGCCAAGAGACCCAGTACTTC,CASSFGQSQETQYF
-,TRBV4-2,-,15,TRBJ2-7,TGTGCCAGCAGCCAAGATCGGGGTATGATGTACGAGCAGTACTTC,CASSQDRGMMYEQYF
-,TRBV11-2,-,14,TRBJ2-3,TGTGCCAGCAGGCTAATGAGAAGCACAGATACGCAGTATTTT,CASRLMRSTDTQYF
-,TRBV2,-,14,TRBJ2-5,TGTGCCAGCAGTAACTTGAATCGAGAAGAGACCCAGTACTTC,CASSNLNREETQYF
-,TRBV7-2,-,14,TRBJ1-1,TGTGCCAGCAGCGGCATCCCGGGACACTTTGAAGCTTTCTTT,CASSGIPGHFEAFF
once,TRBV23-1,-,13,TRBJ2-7,TGCGCCAGCAGTTGCCCCCCACGGGGCCAGCAGTACTTC,CASSCPPRGQQYF
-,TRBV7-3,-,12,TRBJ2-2,TGTGCCAGCAGCTTACAGGGGAGAGAGCTGTTTTTT,CASSLQGRELFF
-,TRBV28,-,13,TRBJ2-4,TGTGCCAGCAGTTTAGCAGGGGCGCTTATTCAGTACTTC,CASSLAGALIQYF
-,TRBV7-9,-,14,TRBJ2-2,TGTGCCAGCAGCGCGGTATCGAACACCGGGGAGCTGTTTTTT,CASSAVSNTGELFF
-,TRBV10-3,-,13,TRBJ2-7,TGTGCCATCAGTGACCCCAGCCCCTACGAGCAGTACTTC,CAISDPSPYEQYF
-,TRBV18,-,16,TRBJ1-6,TGTGCCAGCTCACGGAGTAGTGGCAGGGGAAATTCACCCCTCCACTTT,CASSRSSGRGNSPLHF
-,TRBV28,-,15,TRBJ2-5,TGTGCCAGCAGCTCAACAGGAAGGTACCAAGAGACCCAGTACTTC,CASSSTGRYQETQYF
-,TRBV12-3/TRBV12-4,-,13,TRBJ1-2,TGTGCCAGCAGTTCCGGGGGGACCTATGGCTACACCTTC,CASSSGGTYGYTF
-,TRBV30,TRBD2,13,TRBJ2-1,TGTGCCTGGACCCAATTGTGGGGGGGTGAGCAGTTCTTC,CAWTQLWGGEQFF
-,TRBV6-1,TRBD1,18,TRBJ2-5,TGTGCCAGCAGTGACGGACAGGGGGCGCGAAGAGGGCAAGAGACCCAGTACTTC,CASSDGQGARRGQETQYF
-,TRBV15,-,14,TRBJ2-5,TGTGCCACCAGGGGACTGCAAGTGGGCGAGACCCAGTACTTC,CATRGLQVGETQYF
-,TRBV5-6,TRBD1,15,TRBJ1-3,TGTGCCAGCAGCTTGATGGGCAGGGGGCTAAACACCATATATTTT,CASSLMGRGLNTIYF
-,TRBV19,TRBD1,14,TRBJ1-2,TGTGCCAGTAGTTTCGGGACAGGGGGCTATGGCTACACCTTC,CASSFGTGGYGYTF
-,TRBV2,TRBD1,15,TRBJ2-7,TGTGCCAGCAGTGTCTCCGGGACAGGGGACTACGAGCAGTACTTC,CASSVSGTGDYEQYF
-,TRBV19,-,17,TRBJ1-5,TGTGCCAGTTATTTACCCAGTGACATGGGGAGGAATCAGCCCCAGCATTTT,CASYLPSDMGRNQPQHF
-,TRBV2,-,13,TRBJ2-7,TGTGCCAGCAGTGAACAGGGAGTAAACGAGCAGTACTTC,CASSEQGVNEQYF
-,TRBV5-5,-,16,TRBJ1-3,TGTGCCAGCAGCATAATTCTTAAAGGGACTGGAAACACCATATATTTT,CASSIILKGTGNTIYF
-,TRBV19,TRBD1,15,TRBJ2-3,TGTGCCAGTACCTCCGGGACAGATGACACAGATACGCAGTATTTT,CASTSGTDDTDTQYF
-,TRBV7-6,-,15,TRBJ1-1,TGTGCCAGCAGCCGATCTTGGGGGTCTGACACTGAAGCTTTCTTT,CASSRSWGSDTEAFF
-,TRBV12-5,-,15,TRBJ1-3,TGTGCTAGTGGTCACACAGGATCTGCTGGAAACACCATATATTTT,CASGHTGSAGNTIYF
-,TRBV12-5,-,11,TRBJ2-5,TGTGCTAGTGGTTTGTTACGGACCCAGTACTTC,CASGLLRTQYF
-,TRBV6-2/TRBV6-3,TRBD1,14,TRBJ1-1,TGTGCCAGCAGTTTCGGGACAGCAAACACTGAAGCTTTCTTT,CASSFGTANTEAFF
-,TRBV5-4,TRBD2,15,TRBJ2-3,TGTGCCAGCAGCCCGGGAGGGGCGGTCACAGATACGCAGTATTTT,CASSPGGAVTDTQYF
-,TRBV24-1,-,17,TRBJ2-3,TGTGCCACCAGTGATCCGTATCGGTTACAGGGCGCAGATACGCAGTATTTT,CATSDPYRLQGADTQYF
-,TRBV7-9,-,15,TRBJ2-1,TGTGCCAGCAGCTTGAGAGTGGGGCGTGGTGATGAGCAGTTCTTC,CASSLRVGRGDEQFF
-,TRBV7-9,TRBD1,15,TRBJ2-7,TGTGCCAGCAGCCGCCTGGACAGGTTCCCCTACGAGCAGTACTTC,CASSRLDRFPYEQYF
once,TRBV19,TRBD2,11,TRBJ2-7,TGTGCCAGCCAGGAGCGGGGTGAGCAGTACTTC,CASQERGEQYF
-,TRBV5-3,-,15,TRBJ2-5,TGTGCCAGAAGCCTTCCCAGGGTTTTGGAAGAGACCCAGTACTTC,CARSLPRVLEETQYF
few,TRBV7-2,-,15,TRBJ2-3,TGTGCCAGCAGGCGGCCGGGAATGGGGACAGATACGCAGTATTTT,CASRRPGMGTDTQYF
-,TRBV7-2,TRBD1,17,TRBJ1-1,TGTGCCAGCAGTCGACCGAGACAGGGGCTCATGAACACTGAAGCTTTCTTT,CASSRPRQGLMNTEAFF
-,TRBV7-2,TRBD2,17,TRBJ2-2,TGTGCCAGCAGCCGGCTACCAGCGGGAACTAACACCGGGGAGCTGTTTTTT,CASSRLPAGTNTGELFF
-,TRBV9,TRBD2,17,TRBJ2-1,TGTGCCAGCAGCTTGCGTGGTGTGACTAGCGGGGAGAATGAGCAGTTCTTC,CASSLRGVTSGENEQFF
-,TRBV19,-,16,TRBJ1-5,TGTGCCAGTAGTGACGACGGATCCTACTTCAATCAGCCCCAGCATTTT,CASSDDGSYFNQPQHF
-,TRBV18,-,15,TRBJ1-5,TGTGCCAGCTCACCGATGGGGCCCAGCAATCAGCCCCAGCATTTT,CASSPMGPSNQPQHF
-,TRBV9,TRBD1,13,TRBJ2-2,TGTGCCAGTCAAGGGGGCAACACCGGGGAGCTGTTTTTT,CASQGGNTGELFF
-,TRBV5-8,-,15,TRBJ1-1,TGTGCCAGCAGCTTGGGTCACGCCGGCTCCACTGAAGCTTTCTTT,CASSLGHAGSTEAFF
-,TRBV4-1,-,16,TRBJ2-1,TGCGCCAGCAGCCAAGATAGGTCTTTGGAATACAATGAGCAGTTCTTC,CASSQDRSLEYNEQFF
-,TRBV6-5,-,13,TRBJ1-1,TGTGCCAGCGCCCCGGGGGATGGCACTGAAGCTTTCTTT,CASAPGDGTEAFF
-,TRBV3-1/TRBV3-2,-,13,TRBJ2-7,TGTGCCAGCAGCCCCCGCGGGGGCTTTGAGCAGTACTTC,CASSPRGGFEQYF
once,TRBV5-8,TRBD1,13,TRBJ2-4,TGTGCCAGCAGCTGGACAGGAGCGTATTTGGGTTTCTTC,CASSWTGAYLGFF
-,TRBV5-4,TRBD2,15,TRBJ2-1,TGTGCCAGCAGCTACCGCGGGGGCTCCTACAATGAGCAGTTCTTC,CASSYRGGSYNEQFF
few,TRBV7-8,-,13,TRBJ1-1,TGTGCCAGCAGCTCGGACGTGAACACTGAAGCTTTCTTT,CASSSDVNTEAFF